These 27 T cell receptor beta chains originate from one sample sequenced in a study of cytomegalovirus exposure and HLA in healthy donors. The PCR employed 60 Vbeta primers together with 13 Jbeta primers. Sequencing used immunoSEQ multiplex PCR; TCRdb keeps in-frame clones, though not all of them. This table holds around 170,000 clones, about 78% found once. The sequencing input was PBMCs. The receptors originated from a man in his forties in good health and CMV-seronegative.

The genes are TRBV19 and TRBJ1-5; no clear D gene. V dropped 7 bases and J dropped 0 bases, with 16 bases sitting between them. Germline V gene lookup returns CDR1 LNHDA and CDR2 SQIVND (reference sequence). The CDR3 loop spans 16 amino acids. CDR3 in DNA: TGTGCCAGTACTCCCATGGGCCCCGGTAGCAATCAGCCCCAGCATTTT. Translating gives CASTPMGPGSNQPQHF.

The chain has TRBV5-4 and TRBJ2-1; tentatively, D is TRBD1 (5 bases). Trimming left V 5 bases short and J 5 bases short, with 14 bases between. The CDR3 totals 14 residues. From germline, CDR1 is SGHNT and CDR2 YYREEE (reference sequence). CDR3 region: CASRPVGRDNEQFF. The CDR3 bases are TGTGCCAGCAGGCCAGTGGGCAGGGACAATGAGCAGTTCTTC.

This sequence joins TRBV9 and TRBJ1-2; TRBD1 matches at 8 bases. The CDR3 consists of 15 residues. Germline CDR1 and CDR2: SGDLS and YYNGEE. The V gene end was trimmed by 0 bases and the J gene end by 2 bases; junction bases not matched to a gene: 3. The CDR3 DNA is TGTGCCAGCAGCGTAGGGCAGGGGGCCAACTATGGCTACACCTTC. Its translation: CASSVGQGANYGYTF.

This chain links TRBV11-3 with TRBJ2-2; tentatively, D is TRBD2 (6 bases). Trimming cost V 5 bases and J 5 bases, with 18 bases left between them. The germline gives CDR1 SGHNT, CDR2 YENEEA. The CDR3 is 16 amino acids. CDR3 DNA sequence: TGTGCCAGCAGCCGTGTAGGTTCCGGGGGAACCGGGGAGCTGTTTTTT. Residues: CASSRVGSGGTGELFF. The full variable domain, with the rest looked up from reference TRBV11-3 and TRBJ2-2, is EAGVVQSPRYKIIEKKQPVAFWCNPISGHNTLYWYLQNLGQGPELLIRYENEEAVDDSQLPKDRFSAERLKGVDSTLKIQPAELGDSAVYLCASSRVGSGGTGELFFGEGSRLTVL.

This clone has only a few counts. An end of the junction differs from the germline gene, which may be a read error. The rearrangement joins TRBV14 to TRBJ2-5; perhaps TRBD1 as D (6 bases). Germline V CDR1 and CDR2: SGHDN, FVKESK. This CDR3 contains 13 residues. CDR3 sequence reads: CASSQGTGRRHDF. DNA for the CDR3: TGTGCCAGCAGCCAAGGAACAGGGCGCCGGCATGACTTC.

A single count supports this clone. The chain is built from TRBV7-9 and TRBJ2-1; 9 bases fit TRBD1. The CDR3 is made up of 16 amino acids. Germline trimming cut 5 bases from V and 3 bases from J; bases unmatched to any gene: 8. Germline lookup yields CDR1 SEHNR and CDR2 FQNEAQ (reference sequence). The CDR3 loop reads CASSSKGTGLYNEQFF. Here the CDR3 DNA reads TGTGCCAGCAGCAGTAAAGGGACAGGGCTCTACAATGAGCAGTTCTTC.

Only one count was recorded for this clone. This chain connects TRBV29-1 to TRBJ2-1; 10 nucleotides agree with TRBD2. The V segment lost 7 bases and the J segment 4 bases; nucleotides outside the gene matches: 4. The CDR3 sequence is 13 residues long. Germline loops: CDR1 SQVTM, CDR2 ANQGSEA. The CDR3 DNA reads TGCAGCGAAATAGCGGGAGGTTACAATGAGCAGTTCTTC. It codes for CSEIAGGYNEQFF.

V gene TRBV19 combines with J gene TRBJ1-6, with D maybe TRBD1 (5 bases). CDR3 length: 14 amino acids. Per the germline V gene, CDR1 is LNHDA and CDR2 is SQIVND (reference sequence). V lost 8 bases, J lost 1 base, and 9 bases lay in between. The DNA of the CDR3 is TGTGCCAGTTGGGAGGGGTCCTATAATTCACCCCTCCACTTT. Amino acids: CASWEGSYNSPLHF. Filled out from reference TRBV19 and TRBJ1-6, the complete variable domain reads DGGITQSPKYLFRKEGQNVTLSCEQNLNHDAMYWYRQDPGQGLRLIYYSQIVNDFQKGDIAEGYSVSREKKESFPLTVTSAQKNPTAFYLCASWEGSYNSPLHFGNGTRLTVT.

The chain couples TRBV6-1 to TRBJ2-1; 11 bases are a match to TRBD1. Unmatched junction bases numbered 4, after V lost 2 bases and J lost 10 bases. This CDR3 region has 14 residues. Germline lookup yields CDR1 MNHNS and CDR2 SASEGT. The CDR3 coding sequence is TGTGCCAGCAGTGAATTAGGACAGGGGGCCGAGCAGTTCTTC. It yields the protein CASSELGQGAEQFF.

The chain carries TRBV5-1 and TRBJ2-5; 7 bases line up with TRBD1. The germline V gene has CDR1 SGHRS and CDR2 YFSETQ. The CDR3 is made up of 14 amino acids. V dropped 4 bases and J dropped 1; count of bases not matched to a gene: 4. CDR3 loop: CASSPGTAQETQYF. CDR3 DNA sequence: TGCGCCAGCAGCCCGGGGACAGCCCAAGAGACCCAGTACTTC.

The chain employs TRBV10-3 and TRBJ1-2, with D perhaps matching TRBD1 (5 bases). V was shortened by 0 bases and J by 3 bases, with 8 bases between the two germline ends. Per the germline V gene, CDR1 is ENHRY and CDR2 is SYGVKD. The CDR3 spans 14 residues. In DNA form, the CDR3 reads TGTGCCATCAGTGAGTCTGACAGCTACTATGGCTACACCTTC. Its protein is CAISESDSYYGYTF.

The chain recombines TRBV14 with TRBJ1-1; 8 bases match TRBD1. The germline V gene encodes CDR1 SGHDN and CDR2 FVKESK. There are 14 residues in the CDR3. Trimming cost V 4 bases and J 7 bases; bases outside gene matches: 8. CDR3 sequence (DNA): TGTGCCAGCAGCCCCCGGACAGGGCGGTTTGAAGCTTTCTTT. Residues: CASSPRTGRFEAFF.

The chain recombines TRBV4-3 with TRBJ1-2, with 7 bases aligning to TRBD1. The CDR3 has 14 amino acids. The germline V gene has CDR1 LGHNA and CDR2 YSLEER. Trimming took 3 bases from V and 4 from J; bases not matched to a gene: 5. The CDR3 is CASSHDRATYGYTF. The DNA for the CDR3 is TGCGCCAGCAGCCACGACAGGGCGACCTATGGCTACACCTTC.

CDR3 DNA: TGTGCCAGCAGTTCGTATGGGCAGGGTTTTTACTATGGCTACACCTTC. Protein product: CASSSYGQGFYYGYTF. This chain uses TRBV25-1 with TRBJ1-2; weak D call: TRBD1 (5 bases). Germline V gene lookup returns CDR1 MGHDK and CDR2 SYGVNS. V was trimmed by 5 bases and J by 3 bases, leaving 19 bases between them. CDR3 length: 16 residues.

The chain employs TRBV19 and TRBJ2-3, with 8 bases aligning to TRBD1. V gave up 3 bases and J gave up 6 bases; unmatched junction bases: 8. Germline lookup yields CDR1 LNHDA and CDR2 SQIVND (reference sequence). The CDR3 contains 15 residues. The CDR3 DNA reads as TGTGCCAGTAGTATCGGGGGACAGGTGTTTGATACGCAGTATTTT. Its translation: CASSIGGQVFDTQYF. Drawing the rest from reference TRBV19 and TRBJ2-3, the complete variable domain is DGGITQSPKYLFRKEGQNVTLSCEQNLNHDAMYWYRQDPGQGLRLIYYSQIVNDFQKGDIAEGYSVSREKKESFPLTVTSAQKNPTAFYLCASSIGGQVFDTQYFGPGTRLTVL.

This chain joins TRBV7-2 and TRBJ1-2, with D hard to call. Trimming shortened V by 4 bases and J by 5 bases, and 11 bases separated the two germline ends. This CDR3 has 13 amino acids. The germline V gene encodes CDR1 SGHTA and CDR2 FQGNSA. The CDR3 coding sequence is TGTGCCAGCAGCTCGGGGTCCTATTATGGCTACACCTTC. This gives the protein CASSSGSYYGYTF.

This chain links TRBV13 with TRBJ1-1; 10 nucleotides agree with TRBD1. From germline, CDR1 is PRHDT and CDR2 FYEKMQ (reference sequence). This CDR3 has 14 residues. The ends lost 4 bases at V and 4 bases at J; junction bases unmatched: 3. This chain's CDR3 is CASSYGQGGTEAFF. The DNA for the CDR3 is TGTGCCAGCAGCTACGGACAGGGGGGCACTGAAGCTTTCTTT.

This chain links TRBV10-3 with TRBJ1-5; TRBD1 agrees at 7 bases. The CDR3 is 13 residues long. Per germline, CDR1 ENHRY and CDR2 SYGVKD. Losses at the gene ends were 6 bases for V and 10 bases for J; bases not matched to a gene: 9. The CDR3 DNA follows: TGTGCCATCAGCGGGGACAGCTCGGGTCCCCAGCATTTT. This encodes CAISGDSSGPQHF.

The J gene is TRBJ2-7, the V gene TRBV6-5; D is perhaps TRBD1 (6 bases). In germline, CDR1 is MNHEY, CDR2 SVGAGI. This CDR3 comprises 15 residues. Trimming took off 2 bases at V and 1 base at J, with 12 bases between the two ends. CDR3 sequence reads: CASSYEGVLSYEQYF. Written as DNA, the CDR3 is TGTGCCAGCAGTTACGAGGGGGTCCTGTCCTACGAGCAGTACTTC.

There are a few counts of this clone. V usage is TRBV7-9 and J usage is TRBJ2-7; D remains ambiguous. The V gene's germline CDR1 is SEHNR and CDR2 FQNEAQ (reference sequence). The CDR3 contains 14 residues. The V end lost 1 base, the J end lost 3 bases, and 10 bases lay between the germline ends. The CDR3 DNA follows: TGTGCCAGCAGCTTAGAGGAACAGTACTACGAGCAGTACTTC. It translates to CASSLEEQYYEQYF.

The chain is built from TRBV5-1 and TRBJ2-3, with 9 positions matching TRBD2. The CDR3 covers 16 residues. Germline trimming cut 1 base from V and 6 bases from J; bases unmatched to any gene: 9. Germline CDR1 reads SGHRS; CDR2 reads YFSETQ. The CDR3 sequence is CASSLSSGIGTDTQYF. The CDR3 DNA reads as TGCGCCAGCAGCTTGTCTAGCGGGATCGGTACGGATACGCAGTATTTT.

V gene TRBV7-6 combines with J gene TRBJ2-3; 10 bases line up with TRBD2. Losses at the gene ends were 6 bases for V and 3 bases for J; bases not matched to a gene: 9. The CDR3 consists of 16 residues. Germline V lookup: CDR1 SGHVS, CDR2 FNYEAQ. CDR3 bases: TGTGCCAGCAGTCTCATAGCGGGGGGCGAGACAGATACGCAGTATTTT. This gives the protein CASSLIAGGETDTQYF.

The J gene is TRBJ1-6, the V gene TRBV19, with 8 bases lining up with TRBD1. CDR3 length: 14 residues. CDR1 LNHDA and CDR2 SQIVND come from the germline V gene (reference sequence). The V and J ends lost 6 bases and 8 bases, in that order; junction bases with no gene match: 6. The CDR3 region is CASSHGTGYSPLHF. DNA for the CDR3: TGTGCCAGTAGCCACGGGACAGGATATTCACCCCTCCACTTT.

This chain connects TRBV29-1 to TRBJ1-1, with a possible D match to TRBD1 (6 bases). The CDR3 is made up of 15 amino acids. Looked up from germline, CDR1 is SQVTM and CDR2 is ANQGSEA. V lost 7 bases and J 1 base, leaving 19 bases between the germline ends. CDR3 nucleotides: TGCAGCGGGGGACACAGCACACGTAAGAACACTGAAGCTTTCTTT. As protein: CSGGHSTRKNTEAFF.

This chain's CDR3 is CSAPTGLEQYF. As DNA, the CDR3 is TGCAGTGCTCCGACAGGGCTCGAGCAGTACTTC. The rearrangement uses TRBV20-1 and TRBJ2-7; 7 bases match TRBD1. The junction had 4 bases not matched to a gene; V was cut back by 5 bases and J by 6 bases. The germline CDR1 and CDR2 sequences are DFQATT and SNEGSKA (reference sequence). The CDR3 consists of 11 residues.

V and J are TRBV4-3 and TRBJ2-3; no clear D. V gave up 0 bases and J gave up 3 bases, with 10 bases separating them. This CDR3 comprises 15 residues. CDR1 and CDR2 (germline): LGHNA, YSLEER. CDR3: CASSQEVWATDTQYF. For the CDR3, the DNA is TGCGCCAGCAGCCAAGAGGTCTGGGCAACAGATACGCAGTATTTT.

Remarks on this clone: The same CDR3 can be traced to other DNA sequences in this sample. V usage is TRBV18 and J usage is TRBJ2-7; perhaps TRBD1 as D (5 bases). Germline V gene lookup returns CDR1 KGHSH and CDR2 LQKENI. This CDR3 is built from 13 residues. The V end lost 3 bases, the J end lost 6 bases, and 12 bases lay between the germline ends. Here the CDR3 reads CASSPGQGGEQYF. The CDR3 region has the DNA TGTGCCAGCTCACCTGGACAAGGCGGCGAGCAGTACTTC. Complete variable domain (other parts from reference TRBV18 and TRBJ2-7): NAGVMQNPRHLVRRRGQEARLRCSPMKGHSHVYWYRQLPEEGLKFMVYLQKENIIDESGMPKERFSAEFPKEGPSILRIQQVVRGDSAAYFCASSPGQGGEQYFGPGTRLTVT.